A selection of T cell receptor beta chains follows, all from one sample in a study of Ad26.COV2.S vaccination and SARS-CoV-2 variants. TCRdb's copy holds only in-frame clones and misses some; the assay was immunoSEQ multiplex PCR. The sample lists around 300,000 clones; 88% were seen once. The source material was peripheral blood, sampled in a trial of Ad26.COV2.S vaccine versus placebo. The receptors shown here come from a person between 18 and 65 years old who received the Ad26.COV2.S COVID-19 vaccine or a placebo. Both conserved end residues are part of each CDR3. D genes are given only for firm matches. Only part of the rows carry a size: once, few, many, or a class if the clone is expanded.

J gene | D gene | V gene | clone size | CDR3 protein | CDR3 DNA
TRBJ1-1 | . | TRBV13 | many | CASSWAMNTEAFF | TGTGCCAGCAGCTGGGCCATGAACACTGAAGCTTTCTTT
TRBJ2-3 | . | TRBV11-1 | few | CASSLGDTPRDTQYF | TGTGCCAGCAGCTTAGGGGACACCCCTCGAGATACGCAGTATTTT
TRBJ1-1 | TRBD1 | TRBV6-6 | few | CASSIQGAGTEAFF | TGTGCCAGCAGTATACAGGGGGCCGGCACTGAAGCTTTCTTT
TRBJ2-2 | . | TRBV7-3 | . | CASSPPGTSSNTGELFF | TGTGCCAGCAGCCCACCGGGGACCTCATCGAACACCGGGGAGCTGTTTTTT
TRBJ2-2 | . | TRBV4-3 | once | CASSQADRSFTGELFF | TGCGCCAGCAGCCAAGCAGACAGGTCTTTCACCGGGGAGCTGTTTTTT
TRBJ2-3 | . | TRBV6-2/TRBV6-3 | . | CASSYGTGTQLHRTDTQYF | TGTGCCAGCAGTTACGGGACCGGGACCCAATTACACCGCACAGATACGCAGTATTTT
TRBJ2-7 | . | TRBV11-2 | . | CASSSGPNEQYF | TGTGCCAGCAGCTCAGGCCCGAACGAGCAGTACTTC
TRBJ2-1 | TRBD2 | TRBV7-9 | . | CASSPFSSILAGDEQFF | TGTGCCAGCAGCCCCTTTTCTTCTATTCTAGCGGGAGATGAGCAGTTCTTC
TRBJ1-1 | . | TRBV6-5 | . | CASSYRGNTEAFF | TGTGCCAGCAGTTATCGGGGGAACACTGAAGCTTTCTTT
TRBJ2-7 | TRBD1 | TRBV2 | . | CASGPGTGVEQYF | TGTGCCAGCGGACCCGGGACAGGGGTCGAGCAGTACTTC
TRBJ2-3 | TRBD2 | TRBV30 | . | CAYTITSGGATQYF | TGTGCCTACACAATAACTAGCGGGGGGGCTACGCAGTATTTT
TRBJ2-1 | . | TRBV27 | . | CASSRYNEQFF | TGTGCCAGCAGTCGGTACAATGAGCAGTTCTTC